A single sample is the source of the 12 T cell receptor beta chains below, sequenced in a study of Ad26.COV2.S vaccination and SARS-CoV-2 variants. Produced via immunoSEQ multiplex PCR; TCRdb's table is partial and in-frame only. The sample records 360,000 or so clones, about nine tenths being singletons. The treatment: some 20 received Ad26.COV2.S at low or high dose, single or two shots; roughly five received placebo; per-sample allocation not given. Sampling took place 63 days after the first vaccine or placebo injection. This material consisted of peripheral blood, taken in a trial of Ad26.COV2.S vaccine versus placebo. These receptors all come from a person between 18 and 59 years old who received the Ad26.COV2.S COVID-19 vaccine or a placebo.

V usage is TRBV4-1 and J usage is TRBJ1-1; D is ambiguous. Trimming left V 1 base short and J 1 base short, with 13 bases between. The CDR3 contains 16 residues. CDR1 is MGHRA, CDR2 YSYEKL, per germline. This CDR3 is CASSQAEWAGNTEAFF. Written as DNA, the CDR3 is TGCGCCAGCAGCCAAGCAGAATGGGCGGGGAACACTGAAGCTTTCTTT.

The chain is built from TRBV30 and TRBJ2-7; D gene ambiguous. With 4 bases removed from V and 4 bases from J, the gap between germline ends came to 8 bases. CDR3 length: 11 residues. Germline CDR1 is GTSNPN and CDR2 is SVGIG (reference sequence). This CDR3 reads CAWKRKYEQYF. The CDR3, as DNA: TGTGCCTGGAAAAGGAAATACGAGCAGTACTTC. Based on the CDR3 plus reference TRBV30 and TRBJ2-7, the full variable domain is SQTIHQWPATLVQPVGSPLSLECTVEGTSNPNLYWYRQAAGRGLQLLFYSVGIGQISSEVPQNLSASRPQDRQFILSSKKLLLSDSGFYLCAWKRKYEQYFGPGTRLTVT.

The rearrangement joins TRBV10-3 to TRBJ1-1; perhaps TRBD1 as D (5 bases). The CDR3 is made up of 14 amino acids. With 8 bases removed from V and 3 bases from J, the gap between germline ends came to 16 bases. CDR1 ENHRY and CDR2 SYGVKD come from the germline V gene. The CDR3 loop reads CAIRDRRGDTEAFF. For the CDR3, the DNA is TGTGCCATCCGGGACCGAAGAGGTGACACTGAAGCTTTCTTT.

This clone appeared a single time. The genes are TRBV25-1 and TRBJ1-2; possibly TRBD1 for D (6 bases). The CDR3 consists of 15 residues. CDR1 and CDR2 (germline): MGHDK, SYGVNS. With 3 bases removed from V and 3 bases from J, the gap between germline ends came to 14 bases. The CDR3 nucleotides read TGTGCCAGCAGTGACCCCAGGACAGATCACTATGGCTACACCTTC. Its translation: CASSDPRTDHYGYTF.

This rearrangement joins TRBV7-9 to TRBJ1-2, with 7 positions matching TRBD1. The CDR3 runs to 13 residues. The germline V gene has CDR1 SEHNR and CDR2 FQNEAQ (reference sequence). V was clipped by 6 bases and J by 4 bases; unmatched bases: 5. The CDR3 here is CASSYRGTYGYTF. The CDR3, as DNA: TGTGCCAGCAGTTACAGGGGAACCTATGGCTACACCTTC.

This rearrangement joins TRBV10-3 to TRBJ2-1; 9 positions match TRBD2. The CDR3 length is 16 residues. V lost 6 bases and J lost 0; bases outside the gene matches: 6. CDR1 is ENHRY, CDR2 SYGVKD, per germline. CDR3 DNA: TGTGCCATCAGGTCGGTAGCGGGAGACTCCTACAATGAGCAGTTCTTC. Residues: CAIRSVAGDSYNEQFF.

This chain links TRBV6-5 with TRBJ2-7; D is possibly TRBD1 (5 bases). Looked up from germline, CDR1 is MNHEY and CDR2 is SVGAGI. The CDR3 length is 14 residues. Trimming cost V 4 bases and J 2 bases, with 12 bases left between them. CDR3 DNA sequence: TGTGCCAGCAGTTCGTTTACAGGAACCTACGAGCAGTACTTC. Translated: CASSSFTGTYEQYF.

This chain links TRBV5-6 with TRBJ2-3; TRBD2 aligns across 13 bases. The CDR3 totals 16 residues. The V gene end was trimmed by 3 bases and the J gene end by 4 bases; junction bases not matched to a gene: 5. CDR1 SGHDT and CDR2 YYEEEE come from the germline V gene. The CDR3 nucleotides read TGTGCCAGCAGCTGGGGACTAGCGGGGCAAGCAGATACGCAGTATTTT. Protein sequence: CASSWGLAGQADTQYF.

The chain recombines TRBV24-1 with TRBJ1-2, with 7 bases lining up with TRBD1. CDR3 size: 14 residues. After removal of 4 bases from V and 6 bases from J, the junction contained 7 bases not matched to a gene. Germline-derived CDR1 and CDR2 are KGHDR and SFDVKD. The CDR3 bases are TGTGCCACCAGTGACCCCGACAGGGCGCATGGCTACACCTTC. Translation gives CATSDPDRAHGYTF.

The rearrangement links TRBV6-1 to TRBJ2-6; maybe TRBD1 (6 bases). CDR3 length: 17 residues. CDR1 MNHNS and CDR2 SASEGT come from the germline V gene. With 4 bases removed from V and 0 bases from J, the gap between germline ends came to 13 bases. The CDR3 DNA follows: TGTGCCAGCAGTGTAAACAGGGCAGGCTCTGGGGCCAACGTCCTGACTTTC. Protein product: CASSVNRAGSGANVLTF.

The V and J genes are TRBV4-1 and TRBJ1-2; possible D gene TRBD1, 6 bases. Trimming stripped 1 base from V and 8 bases from J, with 20 bases between. The germline gives CDR1 MGHRA, CDR2 YSYEKL. The CDR3 contains 16 residues. The CDR3 DNA follows: TGCGCCAGCAGCCAAGGGGCTTTCAGGGGACCTTTGGGCTACACCTTC. It translates to CASSQGAFRGPLGYTF.

This chain uses TRBV20-1 with TRBJ2-7, with 7 positions matching TRBD1. V lost 3 bases, J lost 1 base, and 3 bases stayed unmatched. Germline CDR1 is DFQATT and CDR2 is SNEGSKA (reference sequence). The CDR3 covers 13 residues. CDR3 nucleotide sequence: TGCAGTGCTAGTAGGGGGCGGTCCTACGAGCAGTACTTC. Translating it yields CSASRGRSYEQYF.